A selection of T cell receptor beta chains follows, all from one sample in a study of T cell clonotyping in hematopoietic cell transplantation. The data were produced by immunoSEQ multiplex PCR, yet TCRdb's version contains in-frame clones alone and is incomplete. The sample lists tens of thousands of clones, 94% occurring once. Material for sequencing was peripheral blood mononuclear cells. Receptors were obtained from a woman in her fifties or sixties in good health. Some clones in this sample may be carry-over from other donors' samples. CDR3s include the opening cysteine and the closing phenylalanine or tryptophan. A D gene is named only where the DNA matches it firmly.

D gene: TRBD1; V gene: TRBV11-2; CDR3 protein: CASSSGTGGIDSPLHF
D gene: TRBD1; V gene: TRBV5-1; CDR3 protein: CASSLGQGRGTNEKLFF
D gene: .; V gene: TRBV14; CDR3 protein: CASSQDRRQYGYTF
D gene: TRBD1; V gene: TRBV7-6; CDR3 protein: CASSTRQGTEAFF
D gene: .; V gene: TRBV4-3; CDR3 protein: CASSQVTDGRGPNYGYTF
D gene: .; V gene: TRBV10-3; CDR3 protein: CAISESKSGSYNEQFF
D gene: TRBD1; V gene: TRBV4-1; CDR3 protein: CASSQDRQGAGELFF
D gene: .; V gene: TRBV7-9; CDR3 protein: CASRPDNEQFF
D gene: .; V gene: TRBV19; CDR3 protein: CATSGMGANEKLFF
D gene: .; V gene: TRBV19; CDR3 protein: CASSSGINYGYTF
D gene: .; V gene: TRBV7-2; CDR3 protein: CASSSPLLSYNSPLHF
D gene: .; V gene: TRBV19; CDR3 protein: CASSMAGPWTEAFF
D gene: .; V gene: TRBV4-3; CDR3 protein: CASSQGGTSNYGYTF
D gene: .; V gene: TRBV9; CDR3 protein: CASTKGRYSTDTQYF
D gene: .; V gene: TRBV19; CDR3 protein: CASRGARTSGNYGYTF
D gene: .; V gene: TRBV7-2; CDR3 protein: CASSSSRIGYEQYF